This passage covers 31 T cell receptor beta chains from one sample sequenced in a study of T cells expressing NK-cell markers (dated by TCRdb to the early 2020s). Preparation of the library involved 5' RACE. Sequencing took place on an Illumina HiSeq 2000. Based on TCRdb reprocessing of the reads, there is one entry per CDR3 protein sequence, and DNA is missing. The sample table holds about half a million distinct CDR3 sequences. Over 1.1% of the sample is in the top ten clones. The sequencing sample was made of blood T cells: a sorted CD56 or NKG2C T cell subset, CD4+ or CD8+ T cells, or bulk PBMC T cells (not recorded which). The receptors originated from a woman in her fifties or sixties in good health. Donor details come from another sample of the same person, matched by shared clones.

This chain links TRBV7-6 with TRBJ2-3; TCRdb proposes TRBD2, but this gene call is untestable without DNA. Germline assignment: CDR1 SGHVS and CDR2 FNYEAQ. The CDR3 contains 15 residues. CDR3 region: CASSLDGMGRDTQYF.

The chain recombines TRBV6-4 with TRBJ1-2; TCRdb's D call of TRBD1 is untestable without DNA. Germline V gives CDR1 MRHNA, CDR2 SNTAGT. The CDR3 extends over 15 amino acids. CDR3 sequence reads: CASSPEDGGIYGYTF.

The chain joins TRBV3-1 to TRBJ2-5; lacking DNA, the TRBD1 call made by TCRdb goes unchecked. The CDR3 runs 16 residues. CDR1 LGHDT and CDR2 YNNKEL come from the germline V gene (reference sequence). CDR3 in amino acids: CASSLKAPRGQETQYF.

The chain combines TRBV29-1 with TRBJ1-4; TCRdb designates TRBD1, a call that cannot be tested without DNA. Germline assignment: CDR1 SQVTM and CDR2 ANQGSEA. The length of the CDR3 is 11 residues. The CDR3 loop is CSVGSSGQLFF.

V is TRBV20-1 and J is TRBJ2-1; as DNA is missing, the TRBD1 call by TCRdb cannot be tested. This CDR3 has 15 residues. CDR1 is DFQATT, CDR2 SNEGSKA, per germline (reference sequence). CDR3 sequence reads: CSARKLGQLFLEQFF.

The chain recombines TRBV7-2 with TRBJ2-5; the TCRdb call, TRBD2, lacks DNA for checking. The length of the CDR3 is 13 residues. The V gene's germline CDR1 is SGHTA and CDR2 FQGNSA. This CDR3 reads CASTSGYQETQYF.

The V call is TRBV29-1, the J call TRBJ2-2. CDR1 is SQVTM and CDR2 is ANQGSEA in the germline V gene. This CDR3 is 14 amino acids long. The CDR3 sequence: CSVVGPSNTGELFF.

The V gene is TRBV5-1, the J gene TRBJ2-5; TCRdb outputs TRBD2, but without DNA this stays unchecked. Germline V gene sequence: CDR1 SGHRS, CDR2 YFSETQ. The CDR3 is 15 residues long. CDR3 amino acids: CASRPLAGGRETQYF.

J is TRBJ2-3 and V is TRBV19; without DNA, the TCRdb call of TRBD2 cannot be checked. Germline values: CDR1 LNHDA, CDR2 SQIVND (reference sequence). The CDR3 spans 16 residues. The chain's CDR3 is CASSTGPHTSTDTQYF. Using reference TRBV19 and TRBJ2-3 for the parts outside the CDR3, the full variable domain is DGGITQSPKYLFRKEGQNVTLSCEQNLNHDAMYWYRQDPGQGLRLIYYSQIVNDFQKGDIAEGYSVSREKKESFPLTVTSAQKNPTAFYLCASSTGPHTSTDTQYFGPGTRLTVL.

The chain has TRBV11-3 and TRBJ2-1; the D call from TCRdb, TRBD1, cannot be confirmed without DNA. CDR1 is SGHNT and CDR2 is YENEEA in the germline V gene. The CDR3 sequence is 12 residues long. The CDR3 spells CASSAAGTEQFF.

CDR3 in amino acids: CSARGGGRYNEQFF. This chain uses TRBV20-1 with TRBJ2-1. Germline CDR1 reads DFQATT; CDR2 reads SNEGSKA (reference sequence). CDR3 length: 14 amino acids.

The genes are TRBV11-3 and TRBJ2-1; with no DNA, the TCRdb D assignment of TRBD2 cannot be verified. CDR3 length: 16 residues. Germline assignment: CDR1 SGHNT and CDR2 YENEEA. The CDR3 sequence: CASSTAGTSGENEQFF.

This sequence joins TRBV7-2 and TRBJ1-2. This CDR3 has 14 amino acids. CDR1 is SGHTA and CDR2 is FQGNSA in the germline V gene. CDR3 sequence: CASSLAPTGYGYTF.

The chain links TRBV6-5 to TRBJ1-1; TCRdb indicates TRBD1, and absent DNA this call remains unverified. CDR1 and CDR2 (germline): MNHEY, SVGAGI. There are 13 residues in the CDR3. The CDR3 is CASSRDSPREAFF.

This chain links TRBV20-1 with TRBJ1-5; TCRdb selects TRBD1, and the lack of DNA leaves this call unchecked. CDR3 length equals 16 residues. The V gene's germline CDR1 is DFQATT and CDR2 SNEGSKA (reference sequence). CDR3: CSARDPWGSSNQPQHF.

V usage is TRBV12-3 or TRBV12-4 and J usage is TRBJ2-5; TCRdb lists TRBD2, though no DNA is available to test this call. This CDR3 has 14 residues. The CDR3 spells CASTSSEGWETQYF.

This chain uses TRBV7-9 with TRBJ2-3. Looked up from germline, CDR1 is SEHNR and CDR2 is FQNEAQ (reference sequence). The CDR3 loop spans 14 amino acids. The CDR3 loop reads CASSVASGVNTQYF.

This chain uses TRBV5-1 with TRBJ2-3; the TCRdb D gene call, TRBD2, has no DNA to confirm it. Germline CDR1 and CDR2: SGHRS and YFSETQ. The CDR3 loop spans 15 amino acids. This CDR3 is CASSSWTREVDTQYF.

This rearrangement joins TRBV6-6 to TRBJ2-2; TCRdb proposes TRBD2, but this gene call is untestable without DNA. The CDR3 length is 17 residues. CDR1 and CDR2 (germline): MNHNY, SVGAGI (reference sequence). The CDR3 sequence is CASSYRGLAINTGELFF.

This chain joins TRBV6-2 or TRBV6-3 and TRBJ2-7; no DNA is available, so the TRBD2 call from TCRdb remains unchecked. The V gene's germline CDR1 is MNHEY and CDR2 SVGEGT. The CDR3 spans 14 residues. The CDR3 loop reads CASSPPSGSVGQYF.

This sequence joins TRBV5-1 and TRBJ2-1. The CDR3 consists of 17 residues. Germline CDR1 is SGHRS and CDR2 is YFSETQ. CDR3 residues: CASSWPEAAHSYNEQFF.

The J gene is TRBJ2-1, the V gene TRBV5-1; TCRdb calls TRBD2, which cannot be checked without DNA. CDR1 and CDR2 from the germline V gene are SGHRS and YFSETQ. The CDR3 contains 13 residues. The CDR3 loop is CASSPALGNEQFF. Based on the CDR3 plus reference TRBV5-1 and TRBJ2-1, the full variable domain is KAGVTQTPRYLIKTRGQQVTLSCSPISGHRSVSWYQQTPGQGLQFLFEYFSETQRNKGNFPGRFSGRQFSNSRSEMNVSTLELGDSALYLCASSPALGNEQFFGPGTRLTVL.

Here the CDR3 reads CASSEVAGAHPRQFF. The genes are TRBV2 and TRBJ2-1; TCRdb returns TRBD2, unconfirmable since there is no DNA. The germline V gene encodes CDR1 SNHLY and CDR2 FYNNEI. The CDR3 loop spans 15 amino acids.

The chain has TRBV3-1 and TRBJ1-3; TCRdb outputs TRBD1, but without DNA this stays unchecked. The germline V gene has CDR1 LGHDT and CDR2 YNNKEL (reference sequence). CDR3 length: 15 amino acids. CDR3 residues: CASRKTRGSGNTIYF.

The chain carries TRBV11-3 and TRBJ2-1; TCRdb outputs TRBD1, but without DNA this stays unchecked. The CDR3 is 12 residues long. Germline CDR1 and CDR2: SGHNT and YENEEA. The chain's CDR3 is CASSFRGDEQFF.

CDR3 residues: CASRTLGGYTF. V usage is TRBV6-1 and J usage is TRBJ1-2. The CDR3 is 11 amino acids. Germline V gene data show CDR1 as MNHNS and CDR2 as SASEGT.

The J gene is TRBJ2-3, the V gene TRBV5-1; TCRdb's D call, TRBD1, is unchecked because there is no DNA. CDR1 is SGHRS and CDR2 is YFSETQ in the germline V gene. The CDR3 runs 17 residues. The CDR3 sequence is CASSLGLWGRDTDTQYF.

CDR3 loop: CASSKAGTSGPTDTQYF. This chain joins TRBV5-1 and TRBJ2-3; TCRdb reports TRBD2, a call that lacks DNA to check it against. CDR3 length equals 17 residues. Looked up from germline, CDR1 is SGHRS and CDR2 is YFSETQ.

This sequence joins TRBV5-1 and TRBJ2-1; TCRdb proposes TRBD1, but this gene call is untestable without DNA. This CDR3 spans 15 amino acids. Germline CDR1 reads SGHRS; CDR2 reads YFSETQ. The CDR3 sequence: CASSLNRGRLNEQFF.

The V gene is TRBV6-1, the J gene TRBJ2-5; with no DNA, the TCRdb D assignment of TRBD1 cannot be verified. The CDR3 is 12 amino acids. Germline V lookup: CDR1 MNHNS, CDR2 SASEGT. The CDR3: CASGTGMGTQYF.

CDR3 protein: CATSDLRSSYNEQFF. The chain links TRBV24-1 to TRBJ2-1. The CDR3 runs to 15 residues. Germline CDR1 and CDR2: KGHDR and SFDVKD.